This TCR beta chain was captured by sequencing in a study of CD8 T cells in Susac syndrome. Random-hexamer reverse transcription was applied to about 0.5 to 1 ug RNA. One entry per CDR3 protein, called by TCRdb with MiXCR from the immunoSEQ multiplex PCR reads. The sample has approximately 260,000 distinct CDR3 sequences, 90% to 97% seen once. V lost 4 bases and J 7 bases, leaving 11 bases between the germline ends. The CDR3 consists of 12 residues. Germline CDR1 is SQVTM and CDR2 is ANQGSEA. This clonotype was recorded only once. The sequence was obtained from a human donor with Susac syndrome. The genes are TRBV29-1 and TRBJ2-1, with a possible D match to TRBD1 (6 bases). The sequenced material came from CD4+ T cells from PBMCs. CDR3 coding DNA: TGCAGCGTTGCAGGGGTTCAGAATGAGCAGTTCTTC. The encoded protein is CSVAGVQNEQFF.